This T cell receptor (beta chain) derives from a study of blood T cell repertoires in COVID-19. The protocol was immunoSEQ multiplex PCR, while the TCRdb copy is restricted to in-frame clones and leaves out a portion. This sample yields approximately 250,000 clones, of which about 85% are seen a single time; about 4% belongs to the top ten. This clonotype was sampled from a man aged 18 to 29 with active or convalescent COVID-19. The material sequenced was peripheral blood.

The CDR3 spells CASRMTGKNEQFF. The CDR3 nucleotides are TGCGCCAGCAGAATGACAGGAAAAAATGAGCAGTTCTTC. The chain carries TRBV4-1 and TRBJ2-1; possible D gene TRBD1, 6 bases. The germline CDR1 and CDR2 sequences are MGHRA and YSYEKL. Trimming removed 6 bases from V and 7 bases from J, with 13 bases in between. This CDR3 has 13 residues.